This T cell receptor (beta chain) was documented in a study of blood T cell repertoires in COVID-19. Turning to the study itself: Sources were T cells, B-cell-depleted T cells, or PBMCs; the material itself was cDNA or gDNA.

Germline assignment: CDR1 SNHLY and CDR2 FYNNEI. Deletions cut 4 bases from V and 0 bases from J, with 14 bases between. The CDR3 length is 16 residues. In the study's own analysis: Amplification with reference gene primers provided the estimates of nucleated cell counts. Assay used: immunoSEQ multiplex PCR; TCRdb lists only in-frame clones, some missing. D and trimming were read from the DNA, whereas the V and J calls and clone size are those reported in that table. The data hold roughly 92,000 clones, with 90% observed a single time. V and J are TRBV2 and TRBJ2-3; D remains unclear. The sequenced sample consisted of peripheral blood. The TCR comes from a man aged 45 to 65 with acute or convalescent COVID-19. The CDR3 here is CASSGETLTSTDTQYF. In DNA, the CDR3 is TGTGCCAGCAGTGGAGAGACACTCACTAGCACAGATACGCAGTATTTT.